This TCR beta chain is from a study of blood T cell repertoires in COVID-19. About the study: The United States, Italy and Spain were the sources of the acute and convalescent COVID-19 samples. PBMCs, B-cell-depleted T cells, or T cells were the source of the cDNA or gDNA that made up the material.

Per germline, CDR1 MNHEY and CDR2 SMNVEV (reference sequence). Trimming cost V 5 bases and J 6 bases; bases outside gene matches: 8. This CDR3 contains 15 residues. The Seattle patients, enrolled during active infection, were followed longitudinally. Clones were read by immunoSEQ multiplex PCR, and TCRdb kept only the in-frame ones, dropping some. The sample holds 120,000 to 150,000 clones; roughly 84% are singletons and the top ten take about 8.1%. The genes are TRBV27 and TRBJ2-1, with 9 bases identical to TRBD1. The sequencing sample was made of peripheral blood. The sequence derives from a man aged 25 to 40 with COVID-19, enrolled during active disease. CDR3 bases: TGTGCCAGCAGTATACAGGGGGCTCAGGGCAATGAGCAGTTCTTC. Protein sequence: CASSIQGAQGNEQFF.